These 18 T cell receptor beta chains were all obtained from the same sample, sequenced in a study of T cells in Graves' hyperthyroidism and ophthalmopathy. Researchers took RNA transcripts and amplified the TCR beta CDR3 regions from them. A first-round RT-PCR of the TCR CDR3 used the HTBI primer set. TCRdb re-derived calls from the multiplex PCR reads in MiXCR, one entry per CDR3 protein. The sample shows around 530,000 distinct CDR3 sequences, 17% of them seen only once. The sequenced sample consisted of blood. The receptor source for this set is a woman aged 18-30 years with Graves' ophthalmopathy.

This clonotype occurred a few times. The chain uses TRBV11-2 and TRBJ2-3; weak D call: TRBD2 (6 bases). CDR1 is SGHAT, CDR2 FQNNGV, per germline. The ends were cut back, 1 base at V and 3 bases at J, with 14 bases in the middle. The length of the CDR3 is 16 residues. The CDR3 reads CASSLALEGETDTQYF. The CDR3 DNA reads as TGTGCCAGCAGCTTAGCCTTGGAGGGCGAAACAGATACGCAGTATTTT.

This clonotype showed up many times. The chain's CDR3 is CASSLPGLASYNEQFF. The CDR3 nucleotides read TGTGCCAGCAGTTTGCCGGGACTAGCATCTTACAATGAGCAGTTCTTC. The genes are TRBV12-3 or TRBV12-4 and TRBJ2-1; 9 bases align to TRBD2. The CDR3 is 16 amino acids. V shed 3 bases, J shed 4 bases, and the junction held 7 bases outside the gene matches.

This clonotype was picked up many times. The chain combines TRBV18 with TRBJ1-1, with D hard to call. V dropped 3 bases and J dropped 8 bases, with 10 bases sitting between them. Germline CDR1 is KGHSH and CDR2 is LQKENI. CDR3 length equals 12 residues. The CDR3 loop is CASSPQIDEAFF. CDR3 in DNA: TGTGCCAGCTCACCTCAGATTGACGAAGCTTTCTTT.

This clonotype was observed once. A read error is possible here, since a much larger clone lies one base away. The V and J genes are TRBV20-1 and TRBJ2-7, with 9 bases matching TRBD2. The CDR3 consists of 13 residues. Losses at the gene ends were 7 bases for V and 0 bases for J; bases not matched to a gene: 4. From germline, CDR1 is DFQATT and CDR2 SNEGSKA (reference sequence). Written as DNA, the CDR3 is TGCAGTGAGACTAGCGGATTCTCCTACGAGCAGTACTTC. Encoded protein: CSETSGFSYEQYF.

This clonotype came up a few times. An end of the junction differs from the germline gene, which may be a read error. The CDR3 here is CASSQPLRGKYNEQFF. The CDR3, as DNA: TGCGCCAGCAGCCAACCCCTGCGGGGTAAATACAATGAGCAGTTCTTC. The chain couples TRBV3-1 to TRBJ2-1; tentatively, D is TRBD2 (6 bases). CDR1 is LGHDT, CDR2 YNNKEL, per germline (reference sequence). This CDR3 spans 16 amino acids.

This clonotype showed up many times. The V and J genes are TRBV6-1 and TRBJ1-1; no firm D call. Germline values: CDR1 MNHNS, CDR2 SASEGT. V lost 5 bases and J lost 7, with 20 bases in between. The CDR3 sequence is 15 residues long. CDR3 nucleotide sequence: TGTGCCAGCAGTTACAGCGTGCCCACATTATTTGAAGCTTTCTTT. This gives the protein CASSYSVPTLFEAFF.

V gene TRBV11-2 combines with J gene TRBJ2-3, with D perhaps TRBD1 (6 bases). The CDR3 sequence is 16 residues long. Germline V gene lookup returns CDR1 SGHAT and CDR2 FQNNGV. Trimming shortened V by 1 base and J by 3 bases, and 14 bases separated the two germline ends. In DNA form, the CDR3 reads TGTGCCAGCAGCTTAGTGGGGGCGCACGGAACAGATACGCAGTATTTT. Translating it yields CASSLVGAHGTDTQYF.

This clonotype has a count of ten or more. This chain uses TRBV7-9 with TRBJ2-1; 8 bases line up with TRBD2. The ends lost 1 base at V and 10 bases at J; junction bases unmatched: 3. Germline values: CDR1 SEHNR, CDR2 FQNEAQ (reference sequence). The CDR3 consists of 13 residues. The CDR3 nucleotides are TGTGCCAGCAGCTTAGATAGCGGGATCGAGCAGTTCTTC. Its translation is CASSLDSGIEQFF.

The chain links TRBV27 to TRBJ1-5, with a weak D call TRBD1 (6 bases). Trimming left V 2 bases short and J 7 bases short, with 12 bases between. The CDR3 has 14 residues. Germline CDR1 MNHEY, CDR2 SMNVEV (reference sequence). CDR3 region: CASSLTGIRQPQHF. For the CDR3, the DNA is TGTGCCAGCAGTTTAACAGGGATAAGACAGCCCCAGCATTTT.

The chain joins TRBV20-1 to TRBJ2-1; TRBD1 might be the D (6 bases). The V gene lost 2 bases and the J gene lost 10 bases, with 9 bases spanning the gap. Looked up from germline, CDR1 is DFQATT and CDR2 is SNEGSKA (reference sequence). The CDR3 spans 11 residues. This CDR3 is CSARRQGEQFF. The CDR3 DNA reads as TGCAGTGCTAGACGTCAGGGGGAGCAGTTCTTC.

V is TRBV7-2 and J is TRBJ1-5; D uncertain. The CDR3 runs to 14 residues. The germline gives CDR1 SGHTA, CDR2 FQGNSA. The V end lost 1 base, the J end lost 6 bases, and 10 bases lay between the germline ends. The CDR3 is CASSLVDRGQPQHF. In DNA, the CDR3 is TGTGCCAGCAGCTTAGTGGACCGGGGTCAGCCCCAGCATTTT. The full variable domain, its missing parts supplied by reference TRBV7-2 and TRBJ1-5, is GAGVSQSPSNKVTEKGKDVELRCDPISGHTALYWYRQSLGQGLEFLIYFQGNSAPDKSGLPSDRFSAERTGGSVSTLTIQRTQQEDSAVYLCASSLVDRGQPQHFGDGTRLSIL.

The V and J genes are TRBV6-4 and TRBJ2-2; D tentatively reads TRBD1 or TRBD2 (5 bases each). Trimming took 5 bases from V and 1 from J, leaving 20 bases between them. This CDR3 comprises 18 residues. Germline assignment: CDR1 MRHNA and CDR2 SNTAGT. As DNA, the CDR3 is TGTGCCAGCAGTAGTAATAGTTGGGACGGCCGGAACACCGGGGAGCTGTTTTTT. It codes for CASSSNSWDGRNTGELFF.

V is TRBV28 and J is TRBJ1-2; D gene unclear. The V and J ends lost 4 bases and 9 bases respectively, with 9 bases between them. CDR3 length: 11 residues. Looked up from germline, CDR1 is MDHEN and CDR2 is SYDVKM. DNA for the CDR3: TGTGCCAGCAGTTCAGAAGGGCGCTACACCTTC. The encoded protein is CASSSEGRYTF.

This clonotype was counted ten times or more. The V and J genes are TRBV30 and TRBJ1-2, with a tentative D call TRBD1 (6 bases). Trimming removed 4 bases from V and 5 bases from J, with 14 bases in between. The germline CDR1 and CDR2 sequences are GTSNPN and SVGIG (reference sequence). The CDR3 has 13 amino acids. Written as DNA, the CDR3 is TGTGCCTGGAAGGGGGGACGGGGGTATGGCTACACCTTC. This gives the protein CAWKGGRGYGYTF.

This clonotype was detected a few times. The chain carries TRBV6-2 or TRBV6-3 and TRBJ1-2; perhaps TRBD1 as D (5 bases). Trimming took off 2 bases at V and 4 bases at J, with 8 bases between the two ends. The CDR3 runs to 13 residues. Germline V gene sequence: CDR1 MNHEY, CDR2 SVGEGT. The CDR3 spells CASSYGGTYGYTF. The CDR3 DNA sequence: TGTGCCAGCAGTTACGGGGGGACCTATGGCTACACCTTC.

In this sample, this clonotype turned up many times. Sequence at one end of the junction differs from germline and may be a read error. The DNA for the CDR3 is TGTGCCAGCAGTTTAGGGGGGGTAGCGGGAGATCTACGAGCGGGGGACTTC. It codes for CASSLGGVAGDLRAGDF. V gene TRBV28 combines with J gene TRBJ2-7; TRBD2 aligns across 9 bases. Germline V CDR1 and CDR2: MDHEN, SYDVKM. The CDR3 spans 17 residues. The full variable domain, completed using reference TRBV28 and TRBJ2-7, is DVKVTQSSRYLVKRTGEKVFLECVQDMDHENMFWYRQDPGLGLRLIYFSYDVKMKEKGDIPEGYSVSREKKERFSLILESASTNQTSMYLCASSLGGVAGDLRAGDFGPGTRLTVT.

The chain employs TRBV7-2 and TRBJ2-5, with TRBD2 identical over 13 bases. The germline gives CDR1 SGHTA, CDR2 FQGNSA. This CDR3 is 19 amino acids long. V was pared by 5 bases and J by 2 bases, with 14 bases of the junction left unmatched. The CDR3 loop reads CASSQTGGGLAGEQETQYF. The CDR3 nucleotides are TGTGCCAGCAGCCAAACCGGGGGTGGACTAGCGGGAGAACAAGAGACCCAGTACTTC. Together with reference TRBV7-2 and TRBJ2-5, the CDR3 gives the full variable domain: GAGVSQSPSNKVTEKGKDVELRCDPISGHTALYWYRQSLGQGLEFLIYFQGNSAPDKSGLPSDRFSAERTGGSVSTLTIQRTQQEDSAVYLCASSQTGGGLAGEQETQYFGPGTRLLVL.

This clonotype was picked up a small number of times. The rearrangement uses TRBV30 and TRBJ2-7, with D tentatively TRBD1 (7 bases). V was clipped by 5 bases and J by 2 bases, with 13 bases between them. This CDR3 has 13 amino acids. The germline V gene has CDR1 GTSNPN and CDR2 SVGIG (reference sequence). Here the CDR3 DNA reads TGTGCCTGGGGCAGGGGGGCAACCTACGAGCAGTACTTC. Translated: CAWGRGATYEQYF.